One sample yielded the 25 T cell receptor beta chains listed below, sequenced in a study of cytotoxic CD8 clonotypes in ibrutinib-treated CLL. Using immunoSEQ multiplex PCR, the repertoire was profiled, and TCRdb retains in-frame clones only, with some absent. Among around 200,000 clones listed, about four fifths were seen once. The sequenced sample was PBMCs, obtained after 12 months of ibrutinib treatment. These receptors originate from a human donor with chronic lymphocytic leukemia.

The chain recombines TRBV9 with TRBJ2-2; 10 positions agree with TRBD2. Germline lookup yields CDR1 SGDLS and CDR2 YYNGEE. J lost 4 bases, V lost 4 bases, and 7 bases had no gene match. CDR3 length: 16 residues. CDR3 in DNA: TGTGCCAGCAGCTCGACGACTAGCGGGCCCACCGGGGAGCTGTTTTTT. This translates into CASSSTTSGPTGELFF.

The chain couples TRBV27 to TRBJ2-1, with 7 bases that match TRBD2. Germline assignment: CDR1 MNHEY and CDR2 SMNVEV (reference sequence). V shed 5 bases, J shed 0 bases, and the junction held 4 bases outside the gene matches. This CDR3 is 15 amino acids long. CDR3 residues: CASSPWGGSYNEQFF. The DNA for the CDR3 is TGTGCCAGCAGTCCGTGGGGGGGCTCCTACAATGAGCAGTTCTTC.

The chain joins TRBV5-1 to TRBJ2-5; 8 bases align to TRBD2. CDR1 and CDR2 (germline): SGHRS, YFSETQ. CDR3 length: 16 amino acids. The V gene end was trimmed by 4 bases and the J gene end by 5 bases; junction bases not matched to a gene: 13. The CDR3 is CASSLGAGASVETQYF. The CDR3 coding sequence is TGCGCCAGCAGCCTGGGAGCGGGGGCCTCGGTGGAGACCCAGTACTTC.

The V gene is TRBV6-5, the J gene TRBJ1-6; 8 bases fit TRBD1. J lost 14 bases, V lost 4 bases, and 13 bases had no gene match. The CDR3 is 15 residues long. Germline loops: CDR1 MNHEY, CDR2 SVGAGI. In nucleotides, the CDR3 is TGTGCCAGCAGTTTCTCTTCCGGGACAGGTTTCACCCTCCACTTT. Translating it yields CASSFSSGTGFTLHF.

This clone appeared a few times. The chain has TRBV7-9 and TRBJ2-1; TRBD2 aligns across 8 bases. CDR1 is SEHNR, CDR2 FQNEAQ, per germline (reference sequence). With V trimmed by 5 bases and J by 2 bases, 11 bases remained unmatched. The CDR3 covers 17 residues. CDR3 bases: TGTGCCAGCAGCCCTCACCTACTAGCGGTTACCTACAATGAGCAGTTCTTC. It is translated as CASSPHLLAVTYNEQFF.

This chain connects TRBV30 to TRBJ1-4; D call uncertain. Germline CDR1 is GTSNPN and CDR2 is SVGIG (reference sequence). This CDR3 has 11 residues. Trimming stripped 0 bases from V and 6 bases from J, with 2 bases between. The CDR3 is CAWSVYEKLFF. The DNA of the CDR3 is TGTGCCTGGAGTGTATATGAAAAACTGTTTTTT.

This clone showed up many times. The chain employs TRBV2 and TRBJ1-5, with D unclear. The CDR3 length is 13 residues. Germline V gene sequence: CDR1 SNHLY, CDR2 FYNNEI. With 6 bases removed from V and 5 bases from J, the gap between germline ends came to 11 bases. The CDR3 region has the DNA TGTGCCAGCAGGGCGTTATTAGATCAGCCCCAGCATTTT. Amino acids: CASRALLDQPQHF.

This clone was seen only a few times. The chain recombines TRBV4-1 with TRBJ1-1; TRBD1 is a possible D gene (5 bases). The germline CDR1 and CDR2 sequences are MGHRA and YSYEKL. CDR3 length equals 15 residues. Trimming took off 4 bases at V and 1 base at J, with 13 bases between the two ends. Here the CDR3 reads CASSRSGQWNTEAFF. DNA of the CDR3: TGCGCCAGCAGCCGGTCGGGGCAGTGGAACACTGAAGCTTTCTTT.

The CDR3 nucleotides read TGTGCCAGCATCGAAGGACTAGCGGGAGGGCCAGGGGAGACCCAGTACTTC. It encodes CASIEGLAGGPGETQYF. The chain recombines TRBV2 with TRBJ2-5; 15 nucleotides align to TRBD2. The CDR3 is made up of 17 amino acids. The trim removed 7 bases at V and 5 bases at J, leaving 11 bases unmatched. Germline CDR1 is SNHLY and CDR2 is FYNNEI.

The genes are TRBV11-2 and TRBJ1-1; D not certain. The V gene lost 1 base and the J gene lost 2 bases, with 8 bases spanning the gap. Germline V gives CDR1 SGHAT, CDR2 FQNNGV. CDR3 size: 14 residues. Here the CDR3 reads CASSLAGRNTEAFF. The DNA for the CDR3 is TGTGCCAGCAGCTTAGCGGGGAGAAACACTGAAGCTTTCTTT.

This CDR3 reads CASSPGHSGYTF. The CDR3 DNA reads TGTGCCAGCAGTCCTGGACATTCTGGCTACACCTTC. The chain carries TRBV27 and TRBJ1-2; a possible D gene is TRBD1 (5 bases). Germline values: CDR1 MNHEY, CDR2 SMNVEV (reference sequence). The CDR3 length is 12 residues. Trimming pared 5 bases from V and 7 bases from J, leaving 11 bases between.

The J gene is TRBJ2-7, the V gene TRBV11-2; D is possibly TRBD2 (5 bases). The CDR3 contains 17 residues. Germline V gives CDR1 SGHAT, CDR2 FQNNGV. Trimming left V 0 bases short and J 0 bases short, with 15 bases between. The CDR3 reads CASSLENPADFSYEQYF. CDR3 bases: TGTGCCAGCAGCTTAGAGAATCCAGCGGACTTCTCCTACGAGCAGTACTTC.

In this sample, this clone turned up a few times. V and J are TRBV28 and TRBJ2-7, with D possibly TRBD2 on 5 matching bases. Germline V lookup: CDR1 MDHEN, CDR2 SYDVKM. This CDR3 region has 14 residues. Trimming took off 0 bases at V and 1 base at J, with 7 bases between the two ends. The CDR3 loop reads CASSLWTNSYEQYF. The CDR3 region has the DNA TGTGCCAGCAGTTTATGGACTAATTCCTACGAGCAGTACTTC.

V usage is TRBV9 and J usage is TRBJ2-2; D gene ambiguous. The germline V gene encodes CDR1 SGDLS and CDR2 YYNGEE. Between the trimmed V and J ends, which lost 1 base and 4 bases, there was a span of 8 bases. The CDR3 runs 14 residues. The CDR3 reads CASSVRSSTGELFF. The CDR3, as DNA: TGTGCCAGCAGCGTAAGGTCCTCCACCGGGGAGCTGTTTTTT. Variable domain in full (rest from reference TRBV9 and TRBJ2-2): DSGVTQTPKHLITATGQRVTLRCSPRSGDLSVYWYQQSLDQGLQFLIQYYNGEERAKGNILERFSAQQFPDLHSELNLSSLELGDSALYFCASSVRSSTGELFFGEGSRLTVL.

This rearrangement joins TRBV27 to TRBJ2-6, with D perhaps TRBD1 (6 bases). CDR1 and CDR2 (germline): MNHEY, SMNVEV (reference sequence). The CDR3 is 15 residues long. Trimming shortened V by 5 bases and J by 0 bases, and 8 bases separated the two germline ends. CDR3 DNA sequence: TGTGCCAGCAGTGGGGGCAGCTCTGGGGCCAACGTCCTGACTTTC. Translated, it gives CASSGGSSGANVLTF. The full variable domain, completed using reference TRBV27 and TRBJ2-6, is EAQVTQNPRYLITVTGKKLTVTCSQNMNHEYMSWYRQDPGLGLRQIYYSMNVEVTDKGDVPEGYKVSRKEKRNFPLILESPSPNQTSLYFCASSGGSSGANVLTFGAGSRLTVL.

The sample holds a few counts of this clone. The genes are TRBV4-1 and TRBJ1-5; a weak D match, TRBD1 (6 bases). Trimming took 0 bases from V and 5 from J, leaving 11 bases between them. This CDR3 is 15 amino acids long. Germline assignment: CDR1 MGHRA and CDR2 YSYEKL. The CDR3 nucleotides read TGCGCCAGCAGCCAAGACTGGGACACTCATCAGCCCCAGCATTTT. This gives the protein CASSQDWDTHQPQHF.

This chain links TRBV11-2 with TRBJ1-1; 11 bases agree with TRBD1. CDR3 length: 18 amino acids. Per the germline V gene, CDR1 is SGHAT and CDR2 is FQNNGV. The V segment lost 2 bases and the J segment 3 bases; nucleotides outside the gene matches: 11. CDR3 region: CASSLRWTGGAKDTEAFF. Here the CDR3 DNA reads TGTGCCAGCAGCTTAAGGTGGACAGGGGGCGCGAAGGACACTGAAGCTTTCTTT.

The V gene is TRBV11-2, the J gene TRBJ2-3; 8 bases map to TRBD2. Germline loops: CDR1 SGHAT, CDR2 FQNNGV. With V trimmed by 1 base and J by 0 bases, 0 bases remained unmatched. This CDR3 spans 15 amino acids. The DNA of the CDR3 is TGTGCCAGCAGCTTAGGACTAGCGAGCACAGATACGCAGTATTTT. Translating gives CASSLGLASTDTQYF.

The V gene is TRBV4-1, the J gene TRBJ2-1; D is uncertain. V was cut by 3 bases and J by 4 bases, with 19 bases left in between. The CDR3 spans 17 residues. Germline V gene sequence: CDR1 MGHRA, CDR2 YSYEKL. In DNA form, the CDR3 reads TGCGCCAGCAGCCAGATTGGACGTGCAGGAGCGTACAATGAGCAGTTCTTC. Protein: CASSQIGRAGAYNEQFF.

The chain couples TRBV4-1 to TRBJ2-1; possibly TRBD2 for D (5 bases). The length of the CDR3 is 15 residues. V was trimmed by 6 bases and J by 4 bases, leaving 16 bases between them. Germline values: CDR1 MGHRA, CDR2 YSYEKL. The CDR3 region has the DNA TGCGCCAGCAGAATAGTATCGGGAACTTACAATGAGCAGTTCTTC. It codes for CASRIVSGTYNEQFF.

V usage is TRBV13 and J usage is TRBJ2-3, with a possible D match to TRBD2 (6 bases). CDR3 length: 18 amino acids. Germline V gives CDR1 PRHDT, CDR2 FYEKMQ (reference sequence). V gave up 4 bases and J gave up 1 base, with 21 bases separating them. DNA for the CDR3: TGTGCCAGCAGCTCCCACCTGACTAGTGGGTGGGGCACAGATACGCAGTATTTT. It is translated as CASSSHLTSGWGTDTQYF. The full variable domain, completed using reference TRBV13 and TRBJ2-3, is AAGVIQSPRHLIKEKRETATLKCYPIPRHDTVYWYQQGPGQDPQFLISFYEKMQSDKGSIPDRFSAQQFSDYHSELNMSSLELGDSALYFCASSSHLTSGWGTDTQYFGPGTRLTVL.

V usage is TRBV9 and J usage is TRBJ1-2; unclear D gene. With 3 bases removed from V and 2 bases from J, the gap between germline ends came to 20 bases. Looked up from germline, CDR1 is SGDLS and CDR2 is YYNGEE. The length of the CDR3 is 17 residues. CDR3 DNA: TGTGCCAGCAGCGCAGCCGGAGCCGGGGATTCCAACTATGGCTACACCTTC. The encoded protein is CASSAAGAGDSNYGYTF.

The chain combines TRBV6-5 with TRBJ2-7; no reliable D call. Germline lookup yields CDR1 MNHEY and CDR2 SVGAGI. V shed 0 bases and J shed 7 bases, with 13 bases lying between them. There are 14 residues in the CDR3. The CDR3 DNA reads TGTGCCAGCAGTTACTCGAAATGGGAAGGAGAGCAGTACTTC. This codes for CASSYSKWEGEQYF.

CDR3 protein: CASLYGQREPQHF. The CDR3 nucleotides read TGTGCCAGCCTATATGGACAGAGAGAGCCCCAGCATTTT. V usage is TRBV2 and J usage is TRBJ1-5; perhaps TRBD1 as D (6 bases). The V end was cut by 8 bases, the J end by 8 bases, with 16 bases between. Per germline, CDR1 SNHLY and CDR2 FYNNEI. The CDR3 spans 13 residues.

This clone was recorded a few times. The chain has TRBV6-6 and TRBJ1-1; tentative D call: TRBD1 (5 bases). This CDR3 spans 16 amino acids. V was trimmed by 4 bases and J by 4 bases, leaving 19 bases between them. CDR1 and CDR2 from the germline V gene are MNHNY and SVGAGI (reference sequence). In DNA form, the CDR3 reads TGTGCCAGCAGTTTCTCGGGGGGGGTCTCCATCACTGAAGCTTTCTTT. Translating it yields CASSFSGGVSITEAFF.